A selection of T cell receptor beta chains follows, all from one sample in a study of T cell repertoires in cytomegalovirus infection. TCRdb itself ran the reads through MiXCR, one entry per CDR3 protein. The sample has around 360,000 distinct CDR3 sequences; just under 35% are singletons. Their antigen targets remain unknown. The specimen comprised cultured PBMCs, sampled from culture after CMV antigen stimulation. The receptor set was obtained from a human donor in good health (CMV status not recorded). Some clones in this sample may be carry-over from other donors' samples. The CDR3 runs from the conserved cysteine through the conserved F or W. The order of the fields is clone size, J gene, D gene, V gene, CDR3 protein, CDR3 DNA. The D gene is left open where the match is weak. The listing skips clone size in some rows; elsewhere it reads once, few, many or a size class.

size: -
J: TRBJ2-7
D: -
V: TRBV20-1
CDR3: CSARDLGDEQYF
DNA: TGCAGTGCTAGAGATTTAGGCGATGAGCAGTACTTC

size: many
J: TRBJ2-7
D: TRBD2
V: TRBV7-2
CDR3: CASSLELAGSYEQYF
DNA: TGTGCCAGCAGCTTGGAGCTAGCGGGGAGCTACGAGCAGTACTTC

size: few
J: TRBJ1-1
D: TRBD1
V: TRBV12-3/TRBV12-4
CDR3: CASRYRGQDTEAFF
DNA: TGTGCCAGCAGGTACAGGGGGCAGGACACTGAAGCTTTCTTT

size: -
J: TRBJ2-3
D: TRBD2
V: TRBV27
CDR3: CASSLQTSGRPLGSPDTQYF
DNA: TGTGCCAGCAGTCTCCAGACTAGCGGGCGTCCGCTCGGAAGCCCAGATACGCAGTATTTT

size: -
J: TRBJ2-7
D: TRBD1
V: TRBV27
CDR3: CASRFTGGPYEQYF
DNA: TGTGCCAGCAGATTCACAGGGGGACCCTACGAGCAGTACTTC

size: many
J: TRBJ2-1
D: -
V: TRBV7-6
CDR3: CASSQDSNNYNEQFF
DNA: TGTGCCAGCAGCCAAGACAGTAATAACTACAATGAGCAGTTCTTC

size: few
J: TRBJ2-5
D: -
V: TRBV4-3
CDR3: CASSQDLLRAETQYF
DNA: TGCGCCAGCAGCCAAGACCTACTGAGGGCAGAGACCCAGTACTTC

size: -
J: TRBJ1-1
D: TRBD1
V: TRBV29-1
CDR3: CSVSSGDRGLMNTEAFF
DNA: TGCAGCGTTTCTTCGGGAGACAGGGGACTCATGAACACTGAAGCTTTCTTT

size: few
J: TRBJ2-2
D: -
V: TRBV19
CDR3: CASSIVITVGTGELFF
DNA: TGTGCCAGTAGTATAGTAATTACCGTGGGCACCGGGGAGCTGTTTTTT

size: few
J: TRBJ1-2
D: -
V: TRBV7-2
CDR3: CASSLDRTNYGYTF
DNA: TGTGCCAGCAGCTTAGATAGGACTAACTATGGCTACACCTTC

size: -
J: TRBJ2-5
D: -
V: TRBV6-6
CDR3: CASSYATKQETQYF
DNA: TGTGCCAGCAGTTATGCGACAAAACAAGAGACCCAGTACTTC

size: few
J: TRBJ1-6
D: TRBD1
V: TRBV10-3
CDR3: CAIKTDRDNSPLHF
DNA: TGTGCCATCAAGACAGACAGGGACAATTCACCCCTCCACTTT

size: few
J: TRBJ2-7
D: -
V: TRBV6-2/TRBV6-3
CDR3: CASSDATGGWYEQYF
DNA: TGTGCCAGCAGTGACGCGACAGGAGGGTGGTACGAGCAGTACTTC

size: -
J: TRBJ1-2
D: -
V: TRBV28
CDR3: CASSLPGSNYGYTF
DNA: TGTGCCAGCAGTTTGCCAGGGAGTAACTATGGCTACACCTTC

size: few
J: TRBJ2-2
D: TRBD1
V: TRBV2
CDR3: CASSNRGTGELFF
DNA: TGTGCCAGCAGCAACAGGGGCACCGGGGAGCTGTTTTTT

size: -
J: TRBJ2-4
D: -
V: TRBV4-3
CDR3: CASSQSIGTKNIQYF
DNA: TGCGCCAGCAGCCAGTCGATCGGGACAAAAAACATTCAGTACTTC

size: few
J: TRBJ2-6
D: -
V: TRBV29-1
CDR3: CSVNKQGSSGANVLTF
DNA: TGCAGCGTTAATAAACAGGGTTCCTCTGGGGCCAACGTCCTGACTTTC

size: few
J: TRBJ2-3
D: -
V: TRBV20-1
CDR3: CSAPLREGTDTQYF
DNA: TGCAGTGCCCCTCTACGTGAAGGCACAGATACGCAGTATTTT

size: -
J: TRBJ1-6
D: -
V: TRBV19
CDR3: CASTGEGNSPLHF
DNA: TGTGCCAGTACAGGGGAAGGGAATTCACCCCTCCACTTT

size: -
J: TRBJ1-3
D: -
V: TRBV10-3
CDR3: CAISELLNSGNTIYF
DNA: TGTGCCATCAGTGAGTTATTGAACTCTGGAAACACCATATATTTT

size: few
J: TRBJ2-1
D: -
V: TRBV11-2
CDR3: CATQSSYNEQFF
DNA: TGTGCCACACAGAGCTCCTACAATGAGCAGTTCTTC

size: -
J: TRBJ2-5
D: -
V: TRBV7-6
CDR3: CASSLDRLRGPRETQYF
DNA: TGTGCCAGCAGCCTAGACCGTTTACGCGGGCCCAGAGAGACCCAGTACTTC

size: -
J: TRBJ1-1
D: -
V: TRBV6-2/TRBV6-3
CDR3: CASHTQGNTEAFF
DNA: TGTGCCAGCCACACCCAGGGGAACACTGAAGCTTTCTTT

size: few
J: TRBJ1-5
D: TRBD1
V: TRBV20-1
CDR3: CSAKPGQTSLEPQHF
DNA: TGCAGTGCCAAGCCGGGACAGACGTCCCTGGAGCCCCAGCATTTT

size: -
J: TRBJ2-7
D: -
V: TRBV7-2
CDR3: CASNKISSYEQYF
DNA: TGTGCCAGCAACAAAATTAGCTCCTACGAGCAGTACTTC

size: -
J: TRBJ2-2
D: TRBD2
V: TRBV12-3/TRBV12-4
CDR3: CASRSSGRAGTGELFF
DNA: TGTGCCAGCAGGAGTAGCGGGAGGGCAGGTACCGGGGAGCTGTTTTTT

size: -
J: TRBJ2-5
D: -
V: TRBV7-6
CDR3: CASIQKAPQETQYF
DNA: TGTGCCAGCATCCAGAAGGCGCCCCAAGAGACCCAGTACTTC

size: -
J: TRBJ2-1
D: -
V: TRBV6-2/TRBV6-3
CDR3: CASSLRLVWNEQFF
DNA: TGTGCCAGCAGTTTACGACTAGTTTGGAATGAGCAGTTCTTC

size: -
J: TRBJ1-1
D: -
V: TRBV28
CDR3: CASSFSRAEAFF
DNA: TGTGCCAGCAGTTTCTCACGGGCTGAAGCTTTCTTT

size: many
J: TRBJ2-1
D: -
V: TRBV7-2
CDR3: CASSFYQLQSNEQFF
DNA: TGTGCCAGCAGCTTTTACCAATTGCAGAGTAATGAGCAGTTCTTC

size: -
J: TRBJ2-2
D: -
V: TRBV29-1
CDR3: CSVFGDNTGELFF
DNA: TGCAGCGTTTTTGGGGACAACACCGGGGAGCTGTTTTTT

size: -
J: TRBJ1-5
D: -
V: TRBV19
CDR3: CASDPSGGQFQPQHF
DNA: TGTGCCAGTGACCCCTCCGGTGGACAATTTCAGCCCCAGCATTTT

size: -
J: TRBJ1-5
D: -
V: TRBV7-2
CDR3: CASSLGSGRQPQHF
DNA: TGTGCCAGCAGCTTGGGCTCAGGGCGACAGCCCCAGCATTTT

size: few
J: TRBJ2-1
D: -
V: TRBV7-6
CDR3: CASSLARRNHNEQFF
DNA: TGTGCCAGCAGCTTAGCAAGGCGTAACCACAATGAGCAGTTCTTC

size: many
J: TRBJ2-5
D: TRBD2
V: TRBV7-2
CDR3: CASSLNGGSVSETQYF
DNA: TGTGCCAGCAGCTTAAATGGCGGGAGTGTGTCAGAGACCCAGTACTTC

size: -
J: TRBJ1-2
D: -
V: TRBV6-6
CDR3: CASSYEGPPNYGYTF
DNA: TGTGCCAGCAGTTACGAGGGACCCCCTAACTATGGCTACACCTTC

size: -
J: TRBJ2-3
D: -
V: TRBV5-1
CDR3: CASSFRGATQYF
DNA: TGCGCCAGCAGCTTCAGGGGGGCTACGCAGTATTTT

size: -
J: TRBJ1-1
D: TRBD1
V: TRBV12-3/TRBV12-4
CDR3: CASSFMGQGAEAFF
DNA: TGTGCCAGCAGTTTTATGGGACAGGGGGCTGAAGCTTTCTTT

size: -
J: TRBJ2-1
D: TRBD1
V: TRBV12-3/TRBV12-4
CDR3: CASSFDHRGNEQFF
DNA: TGTGCCAGCAGTTTTGACCACAGGGGAAACGAGCAGTTCTTC

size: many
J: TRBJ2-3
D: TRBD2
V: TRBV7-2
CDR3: CASSLLWISRESSTDTQYF
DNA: TGTGCCAGCAGCTTACTATGGATTTCGCGGGAGAGTAGCACAGATACGCAGTATTTT

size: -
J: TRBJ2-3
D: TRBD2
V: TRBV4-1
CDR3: CASSQDALLAGASDTQYF
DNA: TGTGCCAGCAGCCAAGATGCCCTACTAGCGGGAGCTTCAGATACGCAGTATTTT

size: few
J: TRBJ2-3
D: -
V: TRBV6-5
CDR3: CASRELGGTQYF
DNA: TGTGCCAGCAGGGAATTGGGGGGTACGCAGTATTTT

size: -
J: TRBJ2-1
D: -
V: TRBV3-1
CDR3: CASSPDYVSYNEQFF
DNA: TGTGCCAGCAGCCCGGACTATGTGTCCTACAATGAGCAGTTCTTC

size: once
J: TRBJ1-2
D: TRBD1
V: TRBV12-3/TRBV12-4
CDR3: CASSLGQVDGYTF
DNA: TGTGCCAGCAGTTTGGGACAGGTCGATGGCTACACCTTC